This note documents a single T cell receptor beta chain sequence. What it binds is not known. Other nucleotide sequences from this sample produce the same CDR3. The data are from a study of T cell responses to AZD1222 COVID-19 vaccine. Clones were sequenced by immunoSEQ multiplex PCR, and TCRdb holds only the in-frame ones, with some missing. Of around 140,000 clones in the sample, roughly 92% were seen once. Study-level results: Baseline testing showed seropositivity in only a handful of AZD1222 recipients. Regions 160-218 and 743-854 held dominance among vaccine-associated CD4 TCRs, which spanned spike. Spike-specific TCR repertoires showed rising breadth and depth after two AZD1222 doses.

The V and J ends lost 4 bases and 0 bases respectively, with 9 bases between them. The germline V gene encodes CDR1 PRHDT and CDR2 FYEKMQ (reference sequence). The length of the CDR3 is 14 residues. The sequence was collected from an adult in good health. Source: peripheral blood, taken on day 0 of AZD1222 vaccination. V is TRBV13 and J is TRBJ1-1, with D tentatively TRBD1 (5 bases). This CDR3 is CASSSRQMNTEAFF. The CDR3 region has the DNA TGTGCCAGCAGCTCCCGACAGATGAACACTGAAGCTTTCTTT.